One sample yielded the 8 T cell receptor beta chains listed below, sequenced in a study of response to subunit inactivated influenza vaccine. TCRdb re-analysed the RT-PCR reads in MiXCR, keeping a single row per CDR3 protein. The table has more than 450,000 distinct CDR3 sequences, less than 10% seen once; the top ten hold roughly 13%. The starting material was PBMCs from blood, obtained less than 30 months after vaccination. The source of these receptors is a man in his fifties or sixties who received an inactivated influenza vaccine.

This clonotype showed up just once. The V call is TRBV6-2 or TRBV6-3, the J call TRBJ1-2; possibly TRBD1 for D (5 bases). The V end lost 5 bases, the J end lost 8 bases, and 15 bases lay between the germline ends. Germline CDR1 reads MNHEY; CDR2 reads SVGEGT. The CDR3 length is 13 residues. The CDR3, as DNA: TGTGCCAGCAGTCGCGGCGCGGGGCGAGGCTACACCTTC. Translation gives CASSRGAGRGYTF.

This chain uses TRBV20-1 with TRBJ2-5; D gene unclear. The CDR3 covers 15 residues. Germline loops: CDR1 DFQATT, CDR2 SNEGSKA (reference sequence). Trimming removed 0 bases at V and 3 bases at J, with 14 bases between. The CDR3 DNA reads TGCAGTGCTAGAGATTCCCGCCGGCCCAAAGAGACCCAGTACTTC. Encoded protein: CSARDSRRPKETQYF.

J is TRBJ1-1 and V is TRBV6-5; D perhaps matches TRBD1 (5 bases). This CDR3 is built from 11 residues. Germline values: CDR1 MNHEY, CDR2 SVGAGI. V was cut by 2 bases and J by 9 bases, with 7 bases left in between. The CDR3 coding sequence is TGTGCCAGCAGTTACCAGGGTAAAGCTTTCTTT. Its protein product is CASSYQGKAFF.

The chain carries TRBV4-2 and TRBJ2-2, with 11 positions matching TRBD1. V lost 0 bases to trimming and J lost 6 bases; unmatched junction nucleotides: 3. The CDR3 has 16 amino acids. Germline assignment: CDR1 LGHNA and CDR2 YNFKEQ. The CDR3 region is CASSQEDRGLSGELFF. The CDR3 DNA is TGTGCCAGCAGCCAAGAGGACAGGGGGCTGTCCGGGGAGCTGTTTTTT.

The V gene is TRBV20-1, the J gene TRBJ2-5, with 12 bases that match TRBD2. Germline V gives CDR1 DFQATT, CDR2 SNEGSKA (reference sequence). The length of the CDR3 is 16 residues. After removal of 3 bases from V and 0 bases from J, the junction contained 5 bases not matched to a gene. The CDR3 DNA sequence: TGCAGTGCTAGGACTAGCGGGAGAGGGTACCAAGAGACCCAGTACTTC. Encoded protein: CSARTSGRGYQETQYF.

The table lists this clonotype with a few counts. This chain connects TRBV6-1 to TRBJ1-4, with 7 positions matching TRBD1. The CDR3 runs to 16 residues. Germline V gives CDR1 MNHNS, CDR2 SASEGT. The ends lost 5 bases at V and 4 bases at J; junction bases unmatched: 10. The DNA of the CDR3 is TGTGCCAGCAGTAGCCGTGCGAGGGACAGTAATGAAAAACTGTTTTTT. Protein: CASSSRARDSNEKLFF.

The V gene is TRBV19, the J gene TRBJ1-5, with D maybe TRBD1 (6 bases). This CDR3 has 16 amino acids. V was trimmed by 6 bases and J by 5 bases, leaving 20 bases between them. Germline V gene sequence: CDR1 LNHDA, CDR2 SQIVND (reference sequence). The CDR3 region is CASRTGKAYSYQPQHF. Written as DNA, the CDR3 is TGTGCCAGTAGAACAGGGAAGGCTTATAGTTATCAGCCCCAGCATTTT.

This clonotype was observed many times. The J gene is TRBJ1-1, the V gene TRBV12-3 or TRBV12-4, with D possibly being TRBD1 (5 bases). The CDR3 has 17 residues. The V end lost 6 bases, the J end lost 5 bases, and 25 bases lay between the germline ends. The CDR3 bases are TGTGCCAGCAGCCAGGAAGTGGCAGGGCCCACGGGGACTGAAGCTTTCTTT. Translating it yields CASSQEVAGPTGTEAFF.